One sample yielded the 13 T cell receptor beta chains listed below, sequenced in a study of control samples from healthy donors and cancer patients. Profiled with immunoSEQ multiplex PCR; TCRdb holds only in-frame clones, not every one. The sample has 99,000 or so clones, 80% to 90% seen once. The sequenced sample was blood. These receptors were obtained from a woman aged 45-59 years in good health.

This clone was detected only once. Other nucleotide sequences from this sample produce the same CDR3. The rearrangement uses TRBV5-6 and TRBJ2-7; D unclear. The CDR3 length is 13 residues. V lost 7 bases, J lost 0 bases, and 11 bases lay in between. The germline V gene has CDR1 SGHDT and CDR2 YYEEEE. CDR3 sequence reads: CASAVGRSYEQYF. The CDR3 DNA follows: TGTGCCAGCGCGGTGGGTCGCTCCTACGAGCAGTACTTC.

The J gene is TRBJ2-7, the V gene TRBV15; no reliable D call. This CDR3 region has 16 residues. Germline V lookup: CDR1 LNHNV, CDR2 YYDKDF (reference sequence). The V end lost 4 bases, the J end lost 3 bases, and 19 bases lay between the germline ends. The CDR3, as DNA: TGTGCCACCAGCAAATATCCGGGTACGACGAACTACGAGCAGTACTTC. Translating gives CATSKYPGTTNYEQYF.

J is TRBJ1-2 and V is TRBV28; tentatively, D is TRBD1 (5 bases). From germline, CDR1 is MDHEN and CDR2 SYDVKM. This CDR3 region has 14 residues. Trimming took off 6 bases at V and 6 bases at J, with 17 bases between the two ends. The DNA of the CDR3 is TGTGCCAGCAGGTATTCGCGGCAGGGAAATGGCTACACCTTC. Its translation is CASRYSRQGNGYTF.

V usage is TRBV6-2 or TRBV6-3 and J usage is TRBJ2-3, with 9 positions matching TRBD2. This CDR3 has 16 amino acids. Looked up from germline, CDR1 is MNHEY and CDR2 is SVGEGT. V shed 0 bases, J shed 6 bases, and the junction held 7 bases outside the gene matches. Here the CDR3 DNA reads TGTGCCAGCAGTTACTCGCTGGCGGGAGGGCTGGATACGCAGTATTTT. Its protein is CASSYSLAGGLDTQYF.

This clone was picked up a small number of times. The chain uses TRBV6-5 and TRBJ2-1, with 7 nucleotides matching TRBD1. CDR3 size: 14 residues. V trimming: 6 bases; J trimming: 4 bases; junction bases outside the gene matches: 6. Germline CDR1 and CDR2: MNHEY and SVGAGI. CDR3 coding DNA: TGTGCCAGCAGGGTCCCGGGACAGTACAATGAGCAGTTCTTC. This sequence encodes CASRVPGQYNEQFF.

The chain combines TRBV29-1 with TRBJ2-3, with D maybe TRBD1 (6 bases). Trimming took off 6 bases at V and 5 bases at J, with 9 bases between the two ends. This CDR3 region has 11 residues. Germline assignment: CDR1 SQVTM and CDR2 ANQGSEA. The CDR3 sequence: CSVDSGDTQYF. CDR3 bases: TGCAGCGTGGACAGTGGAGATACGCAGTATTTT.

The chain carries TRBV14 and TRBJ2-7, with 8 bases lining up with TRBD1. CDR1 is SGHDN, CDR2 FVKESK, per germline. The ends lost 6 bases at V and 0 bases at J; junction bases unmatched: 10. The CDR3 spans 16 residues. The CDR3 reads CASSLSRDRFSYEQYF. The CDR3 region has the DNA TGTGCCAGCAGTCTTAGCAGGGACAGGTTCTCCTACGAGCAGTACTTC.

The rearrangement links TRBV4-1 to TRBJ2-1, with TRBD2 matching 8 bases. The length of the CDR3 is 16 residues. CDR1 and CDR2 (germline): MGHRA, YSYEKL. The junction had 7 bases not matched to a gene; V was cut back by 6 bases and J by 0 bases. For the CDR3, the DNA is TGCGCCAGCAGGACTAGCGAGAGCGGCTCCTACAATGAGCAGTTCTTC. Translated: CASRTSESGSYNEQFF.

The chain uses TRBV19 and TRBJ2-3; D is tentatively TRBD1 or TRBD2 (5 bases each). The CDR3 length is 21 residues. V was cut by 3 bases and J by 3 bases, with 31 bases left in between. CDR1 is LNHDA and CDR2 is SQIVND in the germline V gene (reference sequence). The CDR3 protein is CASSMARLVTAWDERTDTQYF. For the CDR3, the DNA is TGTGCCAGTAGTATGGCGCGACTCGTCACGGCATGGGACGAACGGACAGATACGCAGTATTTT.

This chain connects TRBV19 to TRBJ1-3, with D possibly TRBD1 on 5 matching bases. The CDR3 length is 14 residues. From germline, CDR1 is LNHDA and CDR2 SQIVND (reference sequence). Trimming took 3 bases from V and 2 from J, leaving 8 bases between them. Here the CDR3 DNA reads TGTGCCAGTAGTATCCGAGGGGCTGGAAACACCATATATTTT. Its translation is CASSIRGAGNTIYF.

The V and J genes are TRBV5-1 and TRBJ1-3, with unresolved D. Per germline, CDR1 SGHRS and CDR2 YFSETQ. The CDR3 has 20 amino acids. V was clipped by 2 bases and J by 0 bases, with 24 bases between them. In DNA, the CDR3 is TGCGCCAGCAGCTTTTTTTGGGTAGGATCAGTTCAGGACTCTGGAAACACCATATATTTT. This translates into CASSFFWVGSVQDSGNTIYF. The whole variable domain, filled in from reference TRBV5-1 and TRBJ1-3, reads KAGVTQTPRYLIKTRGQQVTLSCSPISGHRSVSWYQQTPGQGLQFLFEYFSETQRNKGNFPGRFSGRQFSNSRSEMNVSTLELGDSALYLCASSFFWVGSVQDSGNTIYFGEGSWLTVV.

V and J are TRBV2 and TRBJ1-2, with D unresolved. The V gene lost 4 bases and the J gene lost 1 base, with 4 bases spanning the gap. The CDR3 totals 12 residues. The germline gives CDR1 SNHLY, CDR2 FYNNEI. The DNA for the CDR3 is TGTGCCAGCAGTGTAATTAACTATGGCTACACCTTC. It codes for CASSVINYGYTF.

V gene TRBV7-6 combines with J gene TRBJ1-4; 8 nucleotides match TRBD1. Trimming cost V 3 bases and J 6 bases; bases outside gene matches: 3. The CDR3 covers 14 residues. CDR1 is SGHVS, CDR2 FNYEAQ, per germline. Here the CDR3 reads CASSFTGGDEKLFF. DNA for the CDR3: TGTGCCAGCAGCTTCACAGGGGGGGATGAAAAACTGTTTTTT.